This is a list of T cell receptor beta chains from one sample in a study of human T cells and chemical hapten exposure. TCRdb analysed the RACE reads with MiXCR anew, one entry per CDR3 protein. This table has approximately 79,000 distinct CDR3 sequences, about a tenth appearing once. Specimen: whole blood, collected in connection with sensitization to the hapten diphenylcyclopropenone (DPC). The origin of the receptors is a woman in her fifties or sixties with alopecia areata. Some clones in this sample may be carry-over from other donors' samples. CDR3s include the opening cysteine and the closing phenylalanine or tryptophan. The D gene is left open where the match is weak. Not every row has a clone size; where given, it reads once, few, many or a size class.

>TRBV11-2|TRBJ2-3|NA|many
TGTGCCAGCAGTGCCTTGGAGAGGAGACGCACAGATACGCAGTATTTT
CASSALERRRTDTQYF
>TRBV20-1|TRBJ1-1|NA|NA
TGCAGTGCTAGAGATGGGGGGGCGGCTGAAGCTTTCTTT
CSARDGGAAEAFF
>TRBV5-4|TRBJ1-6|TRBD1|NA
TGTGCCAGCAGCCGGACAGGGTGGGATTCACCCCTCCACTTT
CASSRTGWDSPLHF
>TRBV7-3|TRBJ2-3|TRBD2|few
TGTGCCAGCAGCTCCTTGACTAGCGGGAGGGCAGATACGCAGTATTTT
CASSSLTSGRADTQYF
>TRBV7-3|TRBJ2-2|TRBD1|NA
TGTGCCAGCGGCCACGGGGACAGGCTTCCCCCGGAGCTGTTTTTT
CASGHGDRLPPELFF
>TRBV2|TRBJ2-1|NA|NA
TGTGCCACCACCCTGAGGAGGGGCAATGAGCAGTTCTTC
CATTLRRGNEQFF
>TRBV7-9|TRBJ1-6|TRBD1|many
TGTGCCAGCAGCCCCGACAGGGAGAGTTCACCCCTCCACTTT
CASSPDRESSPLHF
>TRBV7-9|TRBJ2-1|NA|many
TGTGCCAGCAGCCTAGGGGGTCTCAGGACTGACTACAATGAGCAGTTCTTC
CASSLGGLRTDYNEQFF
>TRBV6-2/TRBV6-3|TRBJ2-2|NA|NA
TGTGCCAGCCGCCTTTTACTAGGCCCCGGGAAGCTGTTTTTT
CASRLLLGPGKLFF
>TRBV12-3/TRBV12-4|TRBJ2-4|NA|NA
TGTGCCAGCAGTTCCTCAGGGTTAGCCAAAAACATTCAGTACTTC
CASSSSGLAKNIQYF
>TRBV5-5|TRBJ2-1|NA|few
TGTGCCAGCAGCCCACCGAATGGCGGGAAAGGTGATGAGCAGTTCTTC
CASSPPNGGKGDEQFF
>TRBV6-2/TRBV6-3|TRBJ2-1|NA|many
TGTGCCAGCAGTTACGAAACTCAGGGAAGCAATGAGCAGTTCTTC
CASSYETQGSNEQFF
>TRBV7-9|TRBJ1-5|TRBD1|many
TGTGCCAGCAGTCCCGGGACAGGGTTCGGTCAGCCCCAGCATTTT
CASSPGTGFGQPQHF
>TRBV5-5|TRBJ2-2|NA|few
TGTGCCAGCAGCTTGATTGGGACGCATACCGGGGAGCTGTTTTTT
CASSLIGTHTGELFF
>TRBV7-9|TRBJ2-1|NA|many
TGTGCCAGCAGCTTGGGAAACAGGTTTTCAAGCTCCTACAATGAGCAGTTCTTC
CASSLGNRFSSSYNEQFF
>TRBV12-3/TRBV12-4|TRBJ2-5|TRBD1|NA
TGTGCCAGCACCTTCGTACAGGGGAGTCGAGAGACCCAGTACTTC
CASTFVQGSRETQYF
>TRBV28|TRBJ2-3|TRBD1|few
TGTTCTGGGGGCAGGGGGTTAAGCACAGATACGCAGTATTTT
CSGGRGLSTDTQYF
>TRBV20-1|TRBJ2-7|NA|NA
TGCAGTCCCCCGAGTATTTCGGGGCAGGGCTGCCACGAGCAGTACTTC
CSPPSISGQGCHEQYF
>TRBV5-1|TRBJ2-7|TRBD2|NA
TGCGCCAGCAGCTTGGAAGCTAGCGGGAGCGCTTACGAGCAGTACTTC
CASSLEASGSAYEQYF
>TRBV4-3|TRBJ2-7|TRBD2|few
TGCGCCAGCAGCCAAGCGGGGGGGGTGTACGAGCAGTACTTC
CASSQAGGVYEQYF
>TRBV7-6|TRBJ2-3|NA|many
TGTGCCAGCAGGTCCCGATCTAGGACAGATACGCAGTATTTT
CASRSRSRTDTQYF
>TRBV2|TRBJ2-1|TRBD2|many
TGTGCCAGCAGGGGGCGCGCGGGGGGCCTCCCGCTCTTC
CASRGRAGGLPLF
>TRBV11-2|TRBJ2-5|TRBD1|NA
TGTGCCAGCAGCTCCACAGGGGTTGGGGAGACCCAGTACTTC
CASSSTGVGETQYF
>TRBV6-6|TRBJ1-6|NA|NA
TGTGCCGCACGGGTTTATAATTCACCCCTCCACTTT
CAARVYNSPLHF
>TRBV4-3|TRBJ1-6|NA|few
TGCGCCAGCAGCCAAGTTAGGGACTCACCCCTCCACTTT
CASSQVRDSPLHF
>TRBV12-3/TRBV12-4|TRBJ2-7|NA|NA
TGTGCCAGCAGTTTAGGTCCTCGAAGGATCACCTACGAGCAGTACTTC
CASSLGPRRITYEQYF
>TRBV20-1|TRBJ2-1|TRBD1|few
TGCAGTGTCCCGACAGGGCGCAATGAGCAGTTCTTC
CSVPTGRNEQFF
>TRBV11-2|TRBJ1-6|NA|many
TGTGCCAGCGGCCTTCAGACAGGTCCGCAAGCACCCCTCCACTTT
CASGLQTGPQAPLHF
>TRBV5-1|TRBJ1-1|NA|few
TGCGCCAGCAGCCAATACAGTTCGAACACTGAAGCTTTCTTT
CASSQYSSNTEAFF
>TRBV12-3/TRBV12-4|TRBJ1-6|TRBD1|many
TGTGCCAGCAGTTCCCTTCACGGGACAGGGGGATCACCCCTCCACTTT
CASSSLHGTGGSPLHF
>TRBV5-1|TRBJ1-4|NA|few
TGCGCCAGCAGCTTGGTGGCAGGGATTAATGAAAAACTGTTTTTT
CASSLVAGINEKLFF
>TRBV13|TRBJ2-1|TRBD2|many
TGTGCCAGCAGCTCGGGACTAGCGGGAGCACGGAATGAGCAGTTCTTC
CASSSGLAGARNEQFF
>TRBV27|TRBJ1-5|TRBD1|few
TGTGCCAGCAGTTTAGGACAGGGGGCGGGACAGCCCCAGCATTTT
CASSLGQGAGQPQHF
>TRBV28|TRBJ1-1|NA|NA
TGTGCCAGCAGCGCGAGCCGGGGGGCAGGTACTGAAGCTTTCTTT
CASSASRGAGTEAFF
>TRBV7-6|TRBJ2-1|NA|many
TGTGCCAGCAGCTTCCGGCCTGGACAGAGCTCCTACAATGAGCAGTTCTTC
CASSFRPGQSSYNEQFF
>TRBV11-2|TRBJ1-5|NA|NA
TGTGCCAGCAGCCATTTGAGTCAGCCCCAGCATTTT
CASSHLSQPQHF
>TRBV3-1|TRBJ2-1|TRBD2|NA
TGTGCCAGCAGCCAAGTCGGGAGGGCGAATGAGCAGTTCTTC
CASSQVGRANEQFF
>TRBV12-3/TRBV12-4|TRBJ2-1|NA|few
TGTGCCAGCAGTCTCTCGATGGGGGTTGGCTCCTACAATGAGCAGTTCTTC
CASSLSMGVGSYNEQFF
>TRBV7-9|TRBJ2-7|NA|few
TGTGCCAGCAGCAGGAGGACCATCTACGAGCAGTACTTC
CASSRRTIYEQYF
>TRBV3-1|TRBJ1-5|NA|NA
TGTGCCAGCAGCCCTGGTTTGAGAGTAGGACCTCAGCATTTT
CASSPGLRVGPQHF
>TRBV7-9|TRBJ2-1|TRBD2|NA
TGTGCCAGCAGCTTAGAAACTAGCGGCAATGAGCAGTTCTTC
CASSLETSGNEQFF
>TRBV28|TRBJ1-2|TRBD1|NA
TGTGCCAGCAGTTCAGGGGGCACCTTAGGCTACACCTTC
CASSSGGTLGYTF
>TRBV11-2|TRBJ2-1|NA|once
TGTGCCAGCAGCTTAGGAGGCCTGGGGCCCTACAATGAGCAGTTCTTC
CASSLGGLGPYNEQFF
>TRBV28|TRBJ2-1|NA|NA
TGTGCCAGCAGTTTCTCTGGACGCAATGAGCAGTTCTTC
CASSFSGRNEQFF
>TRBV2|TRBJ2-3|TRBD2|few
TGTGCCAGCAGTGAAACTAGCGCTAGCACAGATACGCAGTATTTT
CASSETSASTDTQYF
>TRBV10-3|TRBJ2-5|NA|few
TGTGCCATCAGTGAAACCGAGACCCAGTACTTC
CAISETETQYF
>TRBV2|TRBJ2-5|NA|NA
TGTGCCAGCAGTGGGAGCACCGGGGAGACCCAGTACTTC
CASSGSTGETQYF
>TRBV28|TRBJ2-2|NA|many
TGTGCCAGCACCTTAAGGGTGACCGGGGAGCTGTTTTTT
CASTLRVTGELFF
>TRBV7-9|TRBJ1-6|NA|few
TGTGCCAGCAGCTCCCAAGGGGAGAGGACACCCCTCCACTTT
CASSSQGERTPLHF
>TRBV11-2|TRBJ2-3|TRBD2|NA
TGTGCCAGCAGCTTAGCCCTAGCGGGTTCCGGCGATACGCAGTATTTT
CASSLALAGSGDTQYF